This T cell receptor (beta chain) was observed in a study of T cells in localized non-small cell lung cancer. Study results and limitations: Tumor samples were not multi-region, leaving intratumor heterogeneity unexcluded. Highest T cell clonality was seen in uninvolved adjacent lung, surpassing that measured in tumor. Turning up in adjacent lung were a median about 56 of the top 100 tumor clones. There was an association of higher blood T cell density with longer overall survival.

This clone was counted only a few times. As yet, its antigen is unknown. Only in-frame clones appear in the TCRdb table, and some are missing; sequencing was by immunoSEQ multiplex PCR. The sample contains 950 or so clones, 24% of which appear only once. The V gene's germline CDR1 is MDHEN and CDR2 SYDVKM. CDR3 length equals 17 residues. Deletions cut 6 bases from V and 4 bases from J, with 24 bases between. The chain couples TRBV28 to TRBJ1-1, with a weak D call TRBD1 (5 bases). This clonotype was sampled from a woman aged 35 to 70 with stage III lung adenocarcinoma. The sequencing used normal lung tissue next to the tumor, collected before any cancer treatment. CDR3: CASSTIQASRGSTEAFF. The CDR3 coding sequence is TGTGCCAGCAGCACTATACAGGCTTCGCGGGGGAGCACTGAAGCTTTCTTT.